This TCR beta chain was recovered during a study of beta chain features in type 1 diabetes (dated by TCRdb to between 2018 and 2020). Regarding the study in general: No differences in mean age, gender distribution, total cell number or subset yield were found between patients and healthy donors. A total of under 140,000,000 sorted cells were examined across all samples, and the number of cells per subset was strongly correlated with RNA yield. The study compared the TCRB repertoires of sorted circulating CD4+ T cell subsets in recently diagnosed type 1 diabetes patients with those in matched healthy donors. Regulatory and stem cell-like memory subsets were obtained from only 8 patients and roughly 8 healthy donors, while naive and central memory subsets were obtained from all 30 or so donors. The full study reports these points: Fewer insertions and more nucleotide deletions at VDJ recombination sites were observed in patients with type 1 diabetes, implying thymic rearrangement abnormalities. PCR might favor shorter templates, but patient and control samples were amplified and corrected together, so any skew would affect both groups equally. HLA sub-analyses involved small numbers of individuals, so any influence of HLA type on TCRB rearrangement remained unresolved. Naive, central memory and regulatory TCRB repertoires appeared to be more similar among patients than among healthy donors. Because cDNA was sequenced instead of genomic DNA, activated cells with high expression could be over-represented, although the groups did not differ in activation or CD3 levels. A moderate but significant shortening of TCRB CDR3 length was observed in type 1 diabetes patients in all four CD4+ subsets.

All of the isolated RNA was reverse transcribed with the High Capacity cDNA Reverse Transcription Kit, so expressed TCRB transcripts were sequenced. Deep immunoSEQ sequencing was performed on naive, central memory and regulatory T cell samples, with an average of roughly 4 million total reads per sample. Sorted cells were lysed in RLT buffer, and RNA was extracted using DNase-treated RNeasy Micro or Mini kits according to cell number. To prevent cross-contamination, every cell subset was processed on its own, while patient and healthy donor samples were processed together. TCRB sequences were amplified from cDNA with the immunoSEQ multiplex PCR, producing 87-bp fragments spanning the CDR3 region. The amplicons were sequenced using the Illumina HiSeq platform. The original methods were these. Synthetic template baselines were used to correct PCR bias computationally, reads within Hamming distance 2 were collapsed together, and singletons that could not be merged were discarded. Reads were aligned against IMGT so that V, D and J genes, CDR3 length and insertions or deletions at six rearrangement sites could be assigned. Within each subset, clonotype counts were normalized to the number of sorted cells before true diversity and Gini coefficients were calculated with the tcR R package. The overlap coefficient, calculated on TCRB nucleotide sequences, was used to quantify repertoire sharing. TCRdb limited this immuneACCESS table to in-frame rearrangements with V and J called. A share of clones is missing; checked studies link under half to unresolved V genes, and the rest is unexplained. The V and J calls and clone size were taken over from that table, and D and trimming were inferred from the DNA. Here the sample has about 28,000 clones; roughly two thirds occur a single time. 2.4% of the sample is held by the ten biggest clonotypes.

V loses 5 bases, J loses 7 bases, and the germline ends lie 15 bases apart. CDR1 MGHDK and CDR2 SYGVNS are derived from the germline V gene. The CDR3 starts with the cysteine, ends with the phenylalanine, and has 15 residues. Only the CDR3 DNA stays, 45 bases, in frame from base 1. A word on this clone: Its antigen has not been determined. No qualities accompany the bases; no much larger clone lies one base away.

A single peripheral blood draw of around 120 mL on average was collected from each donor into heparinised tubes. A BD FACSAria II was used to sort naive, central memory, regulatory and stem cell-like memory CD4+ T cells with a panel that included CD45RO, CCR7, CD25, CD127, CD95 and CD27. A purity above 95% was achieved for all sorted populations. Right away, PBMCs were isolated by Lymphoprep density gradient centrifugation and were stained directly, with no culture step. To minimize batch effects, samples were stained and sorted in pairs, one healthy donor with one patient per experiment. The rearranged chain carries TRBV25-1 and TRBJ1-6; TRBD1 is a weak D gene call, 6 bases matching. The sequenced sample consisted of Tregs from blood. The meaning of the sample's cell subset or site label: regulatory CD4+ T cells. This TCR derives from a woman aged 25-40 years with type 1 diabetes. The sequenced DNA: TGTGCCAGCAGTCCTGGGGGCCGTGGGAATTCACCCCTCCACTTT. It translates to CASSPGGRGNSPLHF.